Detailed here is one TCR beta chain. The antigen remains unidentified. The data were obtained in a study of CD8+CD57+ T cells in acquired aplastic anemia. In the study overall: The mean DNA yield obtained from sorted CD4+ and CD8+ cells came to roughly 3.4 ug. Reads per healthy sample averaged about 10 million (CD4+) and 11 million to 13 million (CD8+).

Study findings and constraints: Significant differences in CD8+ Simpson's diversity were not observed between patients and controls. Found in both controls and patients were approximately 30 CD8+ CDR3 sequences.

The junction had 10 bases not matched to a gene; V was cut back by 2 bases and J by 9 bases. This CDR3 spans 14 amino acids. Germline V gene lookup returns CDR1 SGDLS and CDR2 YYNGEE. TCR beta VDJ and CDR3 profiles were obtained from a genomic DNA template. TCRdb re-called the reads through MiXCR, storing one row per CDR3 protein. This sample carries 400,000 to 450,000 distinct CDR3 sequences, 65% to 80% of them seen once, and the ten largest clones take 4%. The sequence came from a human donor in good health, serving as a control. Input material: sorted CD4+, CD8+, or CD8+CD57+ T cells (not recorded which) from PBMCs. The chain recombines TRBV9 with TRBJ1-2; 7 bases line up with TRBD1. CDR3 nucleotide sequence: TGTGCCAGCAGCGTTCACACGACAGGGCAAAGCTACACCTTC. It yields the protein CASSVHTTGQSYTF.